The entry that follows covers one TCR beta chain sequence. Antigen specificity is unknown. This sample was included in a study of OX40 agonist ivuxolimab in advanced cancers. Findings of the study overall: Not determined was the antigen specificity of the expanded peripheral T cells. Dose levels from 0.1 to 3.0 mg/kg saw CD4+ and CD8+ blood T cells expand clonally by week 6. There were, on average, more expanded clones in CD8+ T cells than in CD4+.

Profiled with immunoSEQ multiplex PCR; TCRdb holds only in-frame clones, not every one. The table lists 65,000 to 80,000 clones, over 75% of them singletons. The CDR3 sequence is 13 residues long. V lost 2 bases, J lost 8 bases, and 12 bases lay in between. CDR1 and CDR2 from the germline V gene are SGHVS and FQNEAQ. Specimen: CD4+ or CD8+ T cells sorted from blood, collected in a trial of the OX40 agonist ivuxolimab. This clonotype originated in an adult with an advanced solid tumor such as melanoma, head and neck, liver or kidney cancer. The V and J genes are TRBV7-8 and TRBJ1-1; no clear D gene. Here the CDR3 reads CASSLRVWTEAFF. CDR3 coding DNA: TGTGCCAGCAGCTTAAGGGTTTGGACCGAAGCTTTCTTT.